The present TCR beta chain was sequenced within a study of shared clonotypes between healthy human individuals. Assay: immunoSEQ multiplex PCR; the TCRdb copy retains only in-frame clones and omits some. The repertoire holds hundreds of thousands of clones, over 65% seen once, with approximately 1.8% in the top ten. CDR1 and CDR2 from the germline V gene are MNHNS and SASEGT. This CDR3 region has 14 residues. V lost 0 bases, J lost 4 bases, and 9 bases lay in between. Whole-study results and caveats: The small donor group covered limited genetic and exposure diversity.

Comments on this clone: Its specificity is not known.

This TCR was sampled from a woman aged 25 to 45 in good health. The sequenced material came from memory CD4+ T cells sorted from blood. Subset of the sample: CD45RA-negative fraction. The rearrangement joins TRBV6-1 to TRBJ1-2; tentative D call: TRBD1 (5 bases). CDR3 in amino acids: CASSEAATAYGYTF. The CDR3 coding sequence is TGTGCCAGCAGTGAAGCTGCGACAGCCTATGGCTACACCTTC.